A selection of T cell receptor beta chains follows, all from one sample in a study of read filtering for tumor transcriptome and immune sequencing. TCRdb re-called the reads through MiXCR, storing one row per CDR3 protein. Of tens of thousands of distinct CDR3 sequences listed, roughly a fifth are singletons. The specimen sequenced was a population of CD138-negative cells sorted from bone marrow. These receptor sequences come from a donor at least 40 years old with multiple myeloma. Both conserved end residues are part of each CDR3. Clone size appears in some rows only: once, few, many, or a class for an expanded clone.

j_call	clone_size	v_call	cdr3_length	cdr3_aa
TRBJ2-1	medium-sized	TRBV7-8	16	CASSSPTLPSGHEQFF
TRBJ1-1	many	TRBV29-1	13	CSVEDQAGDGAFF
TRBJ2-7	many	TRBV29-1	11	CSVERGGEQYF
TRBJ2-3	many	TRBV12-3/TRBV12-4	15	CASSSPTGTTDTQYF
TRBJ2-3	many	TRBV20-1	14	CSAQKQGLTDTQYF
TRBJ2-3	-	TRBV28	15	CASSAAGDNADTQYF
TRBJ2-1	many	TRBV6-5	16	CASSYYSGHSYNEQFF
TRBJ2-2	many	TRBV2	14	CASSSALTTGELFF
TRBJ2-5	-	TRBV5-1	14	CASSPGTRQETQYF
TRBJ1-1	-	TRBV7-8	15	CASSLGVGGQGEAFF
TRBJ2-3	-	TRBV29-1	13	CSVVQADVVTQYF
TRBJ2-5	-	TRBV5-6	15	CASSSGTGYPGTQYF
TRBJ2-7	many	TRBV7-9	12	CASGRGSYEQYF
TRBJ1-2	many	TRBV29-1	13	CSVEGGSGYGYTF
TRBJ2-2	many	TRBV6-5	15	CASRNGQGSTGELFF
TRBJ1-2	many	TRBV7-9	13	CASSIGQSYGYTF
TRBJ2-7	many	TRBV12-3/TRBV12-4	14	CASTRLTASHEQYF
TRBJ2-7	-	TRBV6-2/TRBV6-3	14	CASSYLQGAYEQYF
TRBJ2-7	few	TRBV7-9	16	CASSPRLAGGPGEQYF
TRBJ2-1	many	TRBV15	21	CATSRDKKPSGSVIINNEQFF
TRBJ2-1	many	TRBV7-6	14	CASSLVSGKAEQFF
TRBJ2-7	many	TRBV6-2/TRBV6-3	16	CASSYSSVGITYEQYF
TRBJ2-1	many	TRBV4-1	16	CASSQEVGSFYNEQFF
TRBJ2-1	many	TRBV6-6	15	CASIQGGSSYNEQFF
TRBJ1-1	many	TRBV19	15	CASSIRTGGGSEAFF
TRBJ2-3	-	TRBV30	13	CAWSGHGTDTQYF
TRBJ2-1	many	TRBV29-1	12	CSVEGGGNEQFF
TRBJ2-5	many	TRBV29-1	14	CSAELIGDPETQYF
TRBJ2-2	-	TRBV19	15	CASIKRGMNTGELFF
TRBJ2-1	many	TRBV4-3	16	CASSQAGTRSLVEQFF
TRBJ2-3	few	TRBV28	15	CASSLGGRATDTQYF
TRBJ2-7	many	TRBV5-6	15	CASSLNGGSGDEQYF
TRBJ1-2	few	TRBV30	14	CAWSDERGTYGYTF
TRBJ2-4	many	TRBV6-4	14	CASMRGGAKNIQYF
TRBJ2-1	many	TRBV2	13	CASSAGLAREQFF
TRBJ2-1	many	TRBV2	14	CASSPGTTYNEQFF
TRBJ2-3	many	TRBV29-1	13	CSGDPMGIDTQYF
TRBJ2-7	many	TRBV6-2/TRBV6-3	13	CASKRDRVYEQYF
TRBJ2-1	many	TRBV12-3/TRBV12-4	13	CASSWRTGNEQFF
TRBJ2-7	many	TRBV5-1	14	CASSQSGQLYEQYF
TRBJ2-3	-	TRBV7-9	14	CASSHRGETDTQYF
TRBJ1-3	-	TRBV6-5	16	CASSYGWGSSGNTIYF
TRBJ2-2	many	TRBV29-1	11	CSVRSAGELFF
TRBJ2-1	-	TRBV20-1	16	CSAGVYGTSKDNQQFF
TRBJ2-5	many	TRBV12-3/TRBV12-4	15	CASSVTSGRAETQYF
TRBJ2-3	many	TRBV28	15	CASSFSAGRTDTQYF
TRBJ2-5	-	TRBV11-2	13	CASNSGGTWTQYF